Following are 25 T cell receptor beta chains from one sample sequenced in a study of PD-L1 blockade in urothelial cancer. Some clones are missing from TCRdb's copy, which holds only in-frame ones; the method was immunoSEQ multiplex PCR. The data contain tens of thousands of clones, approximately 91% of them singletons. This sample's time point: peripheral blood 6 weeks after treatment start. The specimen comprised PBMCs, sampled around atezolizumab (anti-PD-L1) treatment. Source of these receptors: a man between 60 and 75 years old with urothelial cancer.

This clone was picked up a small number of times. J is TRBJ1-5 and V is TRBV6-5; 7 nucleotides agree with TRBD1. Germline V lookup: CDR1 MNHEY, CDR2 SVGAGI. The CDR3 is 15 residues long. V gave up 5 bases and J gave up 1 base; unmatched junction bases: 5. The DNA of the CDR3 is TGTGCCAGCAGTGGGAGACAGGGCAGCAATCAGCCCCAGCATTTT. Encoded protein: CASSGRQGSNQPQHF.

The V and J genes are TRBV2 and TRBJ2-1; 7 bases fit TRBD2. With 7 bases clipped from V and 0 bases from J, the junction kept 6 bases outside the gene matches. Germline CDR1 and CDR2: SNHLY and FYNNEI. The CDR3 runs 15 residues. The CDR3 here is CASMIRDYSYNEQFF. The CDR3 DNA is TGTGCCAGCATGATCCGGGACTACTCCTACAATGAGCAGTTCTTC.

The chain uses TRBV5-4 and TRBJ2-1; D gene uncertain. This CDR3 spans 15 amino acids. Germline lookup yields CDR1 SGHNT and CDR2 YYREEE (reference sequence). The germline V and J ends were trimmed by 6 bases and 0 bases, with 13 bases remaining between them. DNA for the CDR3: TGTGCCAGCACCCCCCGACTCCTCTCCTACAATGAGCAGTTCTTC. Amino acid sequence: CASTPRLLSYNEQFF. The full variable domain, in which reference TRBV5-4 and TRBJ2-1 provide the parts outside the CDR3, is ETGVTQSPTHLIKTRGQQVTLRCSSQSGHNTVSWYQQALGQGPQFIFQYYREEENGRGNFPPRFSGLQFPNYSSELNVNALELDDSALYLCASTPRLLSYNEQFFGPGTRLTVL.

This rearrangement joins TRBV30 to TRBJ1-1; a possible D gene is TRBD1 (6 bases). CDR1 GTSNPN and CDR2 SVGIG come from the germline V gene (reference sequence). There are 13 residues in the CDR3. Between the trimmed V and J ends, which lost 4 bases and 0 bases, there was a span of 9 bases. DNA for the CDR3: TGTGCCTGGAACAGGGCTATGAACACTGAAGCTTTCTTT. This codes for CAWNRAMNTEAFF.

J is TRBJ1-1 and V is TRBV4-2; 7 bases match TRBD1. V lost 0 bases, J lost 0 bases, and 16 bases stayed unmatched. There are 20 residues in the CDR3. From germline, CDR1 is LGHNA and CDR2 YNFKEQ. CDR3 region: CASSQEPPPPGQWMNTEAFF. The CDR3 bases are TGTGCCAGCAGCCAAGAACCGCCCCCCCCGGGACAGTGGATGAACACTGAAGCTTTCTTT.

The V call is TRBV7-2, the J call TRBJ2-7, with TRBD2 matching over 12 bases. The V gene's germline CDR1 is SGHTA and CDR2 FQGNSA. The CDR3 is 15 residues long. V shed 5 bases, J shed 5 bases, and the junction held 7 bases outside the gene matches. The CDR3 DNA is TGTGCCAGCAGCCCTGGGACTAGCGGGTTCCACGAGCAGTACTTC. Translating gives CASSPGTSGFHEQYF.

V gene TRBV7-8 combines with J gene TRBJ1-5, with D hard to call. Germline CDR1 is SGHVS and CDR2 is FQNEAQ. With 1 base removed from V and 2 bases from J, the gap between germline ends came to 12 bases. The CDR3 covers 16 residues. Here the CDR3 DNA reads TGTGCCAGCAGCTTAGAATTGTGGCAGGGCAATCAGCCCCAGCATTTT. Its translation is CASSLELWQGNQPQHF.

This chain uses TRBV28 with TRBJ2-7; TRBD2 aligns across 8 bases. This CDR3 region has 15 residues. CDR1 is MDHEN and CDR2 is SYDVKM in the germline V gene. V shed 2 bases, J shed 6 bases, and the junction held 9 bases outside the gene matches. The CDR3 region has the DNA TGTGCCAGCAGTTTAATAAGCGGGAGATTGGTCGAGCAGTACTTC. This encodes CASSLISGRLVEQYF.

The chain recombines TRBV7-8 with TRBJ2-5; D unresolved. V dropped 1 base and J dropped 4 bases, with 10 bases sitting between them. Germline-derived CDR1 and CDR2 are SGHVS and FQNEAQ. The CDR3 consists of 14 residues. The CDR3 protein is CASSLVLGIETQYF. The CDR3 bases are TGTGCCAGCAGCTTAGTCCTAGGAATAGAGACCCAGTACTTC.

CDR3 sequence (DNA): TGCGCCAGCGCCCTAGCGGGAGGCCCCTACGAGCAGTACTTC. This sequence encodes CASALAGGPYEQYF. The V gene is TRBV10-2, the J gene TRBJ2-7; TRBD2 matches at 11 bases. The CDR3 length is 14 residues. The V gene end was trimmed by 8 bases and the J gene end by 2 bases; junction bases not matched to a gene: 5. Germline lookup yields CDR1 WSHSY and CDR2 SAAADI.

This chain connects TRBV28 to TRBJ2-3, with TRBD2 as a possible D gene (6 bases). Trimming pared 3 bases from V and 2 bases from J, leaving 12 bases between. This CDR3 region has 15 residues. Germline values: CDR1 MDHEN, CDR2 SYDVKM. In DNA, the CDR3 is TGTGCCAGCAGTTTCCCGGGAGCCCCCACAGATACGCAGTATTTT. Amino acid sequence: CASSFPGAPTDTQYF.

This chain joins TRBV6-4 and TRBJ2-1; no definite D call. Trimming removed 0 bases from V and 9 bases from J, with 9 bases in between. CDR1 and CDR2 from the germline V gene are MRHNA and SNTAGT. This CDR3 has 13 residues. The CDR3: CASSDSSIGEQFF. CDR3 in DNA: TGTGCCAGCAGTGACTCTTCTATCGGTGAGCAGTTCTTC.

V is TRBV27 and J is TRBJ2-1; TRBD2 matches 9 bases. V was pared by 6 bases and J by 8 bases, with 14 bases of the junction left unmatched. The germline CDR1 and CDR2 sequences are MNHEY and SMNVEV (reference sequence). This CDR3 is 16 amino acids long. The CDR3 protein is CASSSGLRGGLDEQFF. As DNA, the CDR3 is TGTGCCAGCAGCTCTGGCTTGCGGGGGGGCCTCGATGAGCAGTTCTTC.

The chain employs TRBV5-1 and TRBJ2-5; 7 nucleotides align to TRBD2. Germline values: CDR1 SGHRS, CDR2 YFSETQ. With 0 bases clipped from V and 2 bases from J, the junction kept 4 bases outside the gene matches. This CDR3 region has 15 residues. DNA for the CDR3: TGCGCCAGCAGCTTGGGGGGGACTACTCAAGAGACCCAGTACTTC. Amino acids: CASSLGGTTQETQYF.

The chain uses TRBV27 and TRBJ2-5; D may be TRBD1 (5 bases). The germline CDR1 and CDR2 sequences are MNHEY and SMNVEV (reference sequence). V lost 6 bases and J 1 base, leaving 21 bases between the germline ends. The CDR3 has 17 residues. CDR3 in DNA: TGTGCCAGCAGCCCAGTCGGCGTCGTGACAGCCCAAGAGACCCAGTACTTC. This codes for CASSPVGVVTAQETQYF.

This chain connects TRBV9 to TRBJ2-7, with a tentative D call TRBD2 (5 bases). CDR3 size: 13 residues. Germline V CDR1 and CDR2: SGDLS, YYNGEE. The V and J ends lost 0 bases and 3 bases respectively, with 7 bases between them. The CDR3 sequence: CASSVDGNYEQYF. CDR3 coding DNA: TGTGCCAGCAGCGTAGACGGGAACTACGAGCAGTACTTC.

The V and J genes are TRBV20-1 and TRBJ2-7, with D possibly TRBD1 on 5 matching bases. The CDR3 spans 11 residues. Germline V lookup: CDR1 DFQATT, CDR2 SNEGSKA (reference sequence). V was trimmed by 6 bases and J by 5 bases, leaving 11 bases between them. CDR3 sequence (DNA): TGCAGTGCCATGACAGTTGACGAGCAGTACTTC. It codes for CSAMTVDEQYF.

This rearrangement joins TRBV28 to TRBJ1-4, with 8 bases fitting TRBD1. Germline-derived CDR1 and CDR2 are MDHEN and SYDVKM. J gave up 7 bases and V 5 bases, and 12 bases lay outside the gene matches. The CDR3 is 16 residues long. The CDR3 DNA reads TGTGCCAGCAGTCCCTCGCAGGGGGCGGGTGGTGAAAAACTGTTTTTT. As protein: CASSPSQGAGGEKLFF.

For the CDR3, the DNA is TGTGCCAGCAGCATAACAGGGGGCCCAAAGACCCAGTACTTC. This encodes CASSITGGPKTQYF. J is TRBJ2-5 and V is TRBV7-2; TRBD1 matches 9 bases. From germline, CDR1 is SGHTA and CDR2 FQGNSA. CDR3 length equals 14 residues. V lost 5 bases to trimming and J lost 6 bases; unmatched junction nucleotides: 7.

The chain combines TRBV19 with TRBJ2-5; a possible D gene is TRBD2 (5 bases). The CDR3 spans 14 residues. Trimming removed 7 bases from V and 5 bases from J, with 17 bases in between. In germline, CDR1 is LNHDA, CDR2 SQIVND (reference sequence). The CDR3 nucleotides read TGTGCCAGTACCCATACGTCCGGGGTCGAGACCCAGTACTTC. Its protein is CASTHTSGVETQYF.

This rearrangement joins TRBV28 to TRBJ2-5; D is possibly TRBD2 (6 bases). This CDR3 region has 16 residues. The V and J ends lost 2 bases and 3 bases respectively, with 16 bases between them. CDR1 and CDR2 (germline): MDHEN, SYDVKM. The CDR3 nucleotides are TGTGCCAGCAGTTTAGTGCGGGGAAGGGCCAAAGAGACCCAGTACTTC. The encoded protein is CASSLVRGRAKETQYF. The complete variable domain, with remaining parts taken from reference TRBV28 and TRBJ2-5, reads DVKVTQSSRYLVKRTGEKVFLECVQDMDHENMFWYRQDPGLGLRLIYFSYDVKMKEKGDIPEGYSVSREKKERFSLILESASTNQTSMYLCASSLVRGRAKETQYFGPGTRLLVL.

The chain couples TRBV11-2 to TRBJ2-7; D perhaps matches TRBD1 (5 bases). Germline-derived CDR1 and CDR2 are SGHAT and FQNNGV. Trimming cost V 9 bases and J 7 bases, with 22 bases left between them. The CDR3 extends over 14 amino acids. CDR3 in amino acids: CASLHVRLGVEQYF. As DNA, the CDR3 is TGTGCCAGTCTCCATGTAAGATTAGGGGTGGAGCAGTACTTC.

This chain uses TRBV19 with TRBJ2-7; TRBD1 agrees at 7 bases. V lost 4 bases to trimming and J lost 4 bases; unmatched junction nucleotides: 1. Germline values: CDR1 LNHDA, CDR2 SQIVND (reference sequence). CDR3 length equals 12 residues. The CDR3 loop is CASSNRGYEQYF. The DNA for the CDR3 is TGTGCCAGTAGTAACAGGGGTTACGAGCAGTACTTC.

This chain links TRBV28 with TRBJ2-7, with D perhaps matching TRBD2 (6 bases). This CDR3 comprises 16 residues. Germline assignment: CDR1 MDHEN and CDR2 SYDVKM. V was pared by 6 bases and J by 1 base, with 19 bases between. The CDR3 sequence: CASRPAGASASYEQYF. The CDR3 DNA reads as TGTGCCAGCAGGCCTGCTGGGGCTAGCGCTTCCTACGAGCAGTACTTC.

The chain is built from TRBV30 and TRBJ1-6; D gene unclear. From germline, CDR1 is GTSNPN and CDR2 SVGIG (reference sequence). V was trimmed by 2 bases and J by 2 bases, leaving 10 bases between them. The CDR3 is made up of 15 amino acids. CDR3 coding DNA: TGTGCCTGGAGTCACGAGAGTACCTATAATTCACCCCTCCACTTT. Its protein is CAWSHESTYNSPLHF.